The clone carrying this T cell receptor (beta chain) occurred a few times. CDR3 length equals 18 residues. With V trimmed by 2 bases and J by 1 base, 11 bases remained unmatched. Germline V gene sequence: CDR1 KGHSH, CDR2 LQKENI. These data are taken from a study of CD8 T cells in ankylosing spondylitis. TCRdb itself ran the 5' RACE reads through MiXCR, one entry per CDR3 protein. The sample includes about 130,000 distinct CDR3 sequences, 9.3% of them seen just once. Material: blood, either unsorted or a sorted T cell fraction (not recorded which). The genes are TRBV18 and TRBJ2-3, with 8 bases aligning to TRBD2. The TCR sequence derives from a male donor with ankylosing spondylitis or in good health (not recorded which). This CDR3 reads CASSPGLAGLQGTDTQYF. The CDR3 DNA follows: TGTGCCAGCTCACCAGGGCTAGCGGGTTTACAAGGCACAGATACGCAGTATTTT. Full variable domain (missing parts from reference TRBV18 and TRBJ2-3): NAGVMQNPRHLVRRRGQEARLRCSPMKGHSHVYWYRQLPEEGLKFMVYLQKENIIDESGMPKERFSAEFPKEGPSILRIQQVVRGDSAAYFCASSPGLAGLQGTDTQYFGPGTRLTVL.